The present entry profiles one TCR beta chain with its context. What this receptor recognizes is not known. Base qualities are not at hand, and no much larger clone is one base apart. The record originates from a study of shared clonotypes between healthy human individuals (dated by TCRdb to about 2020). Regarding the research as a whole: The cohort included a few men and two women between 18 and 49 years of age. For each donor, three plates each were used for CD4 naive and CD4 memory, two plates were used for CD8 naive, and one plate was used for CD8 memory. The study deeply sequenced blood TCR repertoires of about five healthy adults to estimate repertoire size and the extent of clonotype sharing between individuals. Libraries were prepared and TCR repertoires were sequenced by different laboratories using diverse techniques, in order to increase sequencing depth and limit assay-specific biases. Leukapheresis yielded between about 0.94 and 10 billion PBMCs per donor. General findings and caveats noted by the study authors: Clonotypes shared by all four sorted-subset donors showed higher generation probabilities than non-shared clonotypes. Based on pairwise subsampling, the degree of clonotype sharing among donors was expected to be affected by sequencing depth. Incomplete sequencing was indicated by rarefaction of sorted-subset datasets, despite the large sequencing depth. Sampling was restricted to blood, and TCR repertoires in tissues likely differ from the TCR repertoires found in blood. The genetic and exposure-history diversity represented was limited by the small number of donors. Larger estimated clonotype richness was generally found for naive subsets than for memory subsets. Across four donors, approximately 5% of naive CD4, around 3.3% of naive CD8, approximately 2.5% of memory CD4, and roughly 0.41% of memory CD8 clonotypes were shared.

Measured from the cysteine to the phenylalanine, the CDR3 is 14 residues long. Only CDR3 DNA is held: 42 bases, read in frame from base 1. Taken from the germline V gene, the CDR1 and CDR2 loops are SQVTM and ANQGSEA. For this chain, trimming is 3 bases at the V end and 2 bases at the J end, and the number of junction bases without a gene match is 3. The donors were healthy, HIV-negative adults with no recently reported acute infections or vaccinations. All donors were Caucasian adults living in Nashville, Tennessee, USA. CD4+ T cells were enriched by magnetic negative selection, after which naive cells were positively selected on CD45RA and the negative fraction was taken as the memory subset. Blood was collected by leukapheresis, and PBMCs were isolated by Ficoll-Histopaque density gradient centrifugation and then cryopreserved in liquid nitrogen vapor phase. Purity and quantity of every magnetically sorted T cell population were checked by analytical flow cytometry. From each sorted fraction, genomic DNA was isolated and quantified by UV absorbance on a Nanodrop 2000c.

Using the deep immunoSEQ assay, TCR CDR3 regions were amplified from genomic DNA by multiplex PCR. Genomic DNA extracted from each cell subset was distributed evenly over all wells of several immunoSEQ 96-well plates, and each plate served as one replicate. For sorted subsets, each replicate PCR was loaded with about 200 ng genomic DNA, equivalent to about 30,000 T cell genomes. Purified libraries were quantified with a Qubit 3.0 fluorometer, sized on a Bioanalyzer 2100, and re-quantified with the KAPA Library Quantification kit. Every immunoSEQ 96-well plate was sequenced on a separate single-read 150-cycle Illumina NextSeq 550 flow cell. Per the authors' processing: Because the immunoSEQ output held only junctional sequences and lacked quality scores, the filtering could not match the filtering applied to full-length reads. Sequences were annotated with PyIR, a Python wrapper for IgBLAST v1.9, using IMGT germline references to assign V/J genes and CDR3. Any read was removed if the V/J assignment was weak (E-value above 1e-6), the CDR3 was missing, or the read contained stop codons, out-of-frame junctions, or ambiguous translated residues. V3J clonotypes were defined as sequences sharing an identical inferred V gene, J gene, and CDR3 amino acid sequence. The percentage overlap between two repertoires was calculated by dividing the number of shared unique clonotypes by the size of the smaller repertoire. Richness of each repertoire was evaluated using RTK rarefaction, the Chao1 estimator, and Recon v2.1 estimates of unobserved clonotypes. For all TCRbeta clonotypes obtained by the gDNA method from a handful of donors, generation probabilities were computed with OLGA. TCRdb limited this immuneACCESS table to in-frame rearrangements with V and J called. A share of clones is missing; checked studies link under half to unresolved V genes, and the rest is unexplained. The V and J calls and clone size were taken over from that table, and D and trimming were inferred from the DNA. This sample gives roughly 2.5 million clones in total; roughly 92% of them show up just once. The leading ten clones occupy 0.11% to 0.15% of the sample.

The clonotype comes from a man younger than 35 in good health. The sequence joins TRBV29-1 to TRBJ1-4, with 7 junctional bases fitting TRBD1. Sequenced material: naive CD4+ T cells sorted from blood. The cell subset or site label, read with the paper, signifies: CD45RA+ positively selected. The CDR3 protein is CSVEGTDTNEKLFF. The nucleotides are TGCAGCGTTGAGGGGACAGATACTAATGAAAAACTGTTTTTT.